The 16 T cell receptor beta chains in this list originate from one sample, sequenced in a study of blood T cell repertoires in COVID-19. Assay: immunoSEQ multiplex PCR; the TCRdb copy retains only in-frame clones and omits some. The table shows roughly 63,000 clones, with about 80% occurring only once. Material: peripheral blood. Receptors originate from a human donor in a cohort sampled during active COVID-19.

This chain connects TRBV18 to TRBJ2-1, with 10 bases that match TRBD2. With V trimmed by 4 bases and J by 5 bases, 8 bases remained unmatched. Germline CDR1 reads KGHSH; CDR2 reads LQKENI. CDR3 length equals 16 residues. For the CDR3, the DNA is TGTGCCAGCTCACTTCGGACTAGCGGAAGACACAATGAGCAGTTCTTC. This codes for CASSLRTSGRHNEQFF.

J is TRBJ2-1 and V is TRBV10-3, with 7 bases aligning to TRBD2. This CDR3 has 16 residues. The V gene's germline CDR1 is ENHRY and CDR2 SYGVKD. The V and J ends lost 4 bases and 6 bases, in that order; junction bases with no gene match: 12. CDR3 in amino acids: CAISAWEGPKGNEQFF. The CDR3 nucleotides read TGTGCCATCAGTGCCTGGGAGGGGCCGAAGGGCAATGAGCAGTTCTTC.

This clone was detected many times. CDR3 in DNA: TGTGCCAGCAGCTTAGTCGGCAGCTCTAGGCCTGGGGCCAACGTCCTGACTTTC. Encoded protein: CASSLVGSSRPGANVLTF. The chain employs TRBV7-9 and TRBJ2-6; the D is unclear. Germline V lookup: CDR1 SEHNR, CDR2 FQNEAQ (reference sequence). V lost 1 base and J 2 bases, leaving 15 bases between the germline ends. This CDR3 comprises 18 residues.

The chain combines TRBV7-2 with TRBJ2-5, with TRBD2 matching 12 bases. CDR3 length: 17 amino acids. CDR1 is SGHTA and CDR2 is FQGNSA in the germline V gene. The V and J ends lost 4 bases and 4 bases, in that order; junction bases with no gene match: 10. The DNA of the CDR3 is TGTGCCAGCAGCTCTGTTCAACTAGCGGGAGGACTAGAGACCCAGTACTTC. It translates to CASSSVQLAGGLETQYF.

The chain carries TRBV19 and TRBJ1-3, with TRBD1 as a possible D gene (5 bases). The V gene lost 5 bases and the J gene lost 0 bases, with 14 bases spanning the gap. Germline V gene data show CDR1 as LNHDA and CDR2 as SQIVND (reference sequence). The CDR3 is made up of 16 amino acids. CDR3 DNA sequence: TGTGCCAGTAGTGAATGGGACTACTACTCTGGAAACACCATATATTTT. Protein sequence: CASSEWDYYSGNTIYF.

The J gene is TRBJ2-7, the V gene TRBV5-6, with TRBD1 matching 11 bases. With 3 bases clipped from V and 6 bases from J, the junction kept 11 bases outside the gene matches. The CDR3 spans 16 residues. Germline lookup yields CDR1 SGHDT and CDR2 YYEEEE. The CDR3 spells CASSSLPGTGGGEQYF. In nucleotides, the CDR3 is TGTGCCAGCAGCTCCCTCCCCGGGACAGGGGGAGGCGAGCAGTACTTC.

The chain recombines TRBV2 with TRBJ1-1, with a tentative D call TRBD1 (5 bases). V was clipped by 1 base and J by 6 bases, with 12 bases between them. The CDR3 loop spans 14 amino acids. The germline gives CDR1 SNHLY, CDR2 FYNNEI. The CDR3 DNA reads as TGTGCCAGCAGTGAAGGGGGCAGGGTGGCTGAAGCTTTCTTT. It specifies CASSEGGRVAEAFF.

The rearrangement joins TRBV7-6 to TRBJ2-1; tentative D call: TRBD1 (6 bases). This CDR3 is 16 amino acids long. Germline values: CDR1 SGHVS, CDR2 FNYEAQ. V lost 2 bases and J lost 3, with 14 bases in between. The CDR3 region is CASSLPQGVGYNEQFF. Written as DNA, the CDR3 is TGTGCCAGCAGCTTACCACAGGGAGTTGGCTACAATGAGCAGTTCTTC.

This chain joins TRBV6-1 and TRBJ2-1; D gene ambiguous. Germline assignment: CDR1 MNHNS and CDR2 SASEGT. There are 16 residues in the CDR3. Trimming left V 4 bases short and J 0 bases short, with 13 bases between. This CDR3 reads CASSVPVRSSYNEQFF. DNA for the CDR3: TGTGCCAGCAGTGTTCCGGTTCGGTCCTCCTACAATGAGCAGTTCTTC.

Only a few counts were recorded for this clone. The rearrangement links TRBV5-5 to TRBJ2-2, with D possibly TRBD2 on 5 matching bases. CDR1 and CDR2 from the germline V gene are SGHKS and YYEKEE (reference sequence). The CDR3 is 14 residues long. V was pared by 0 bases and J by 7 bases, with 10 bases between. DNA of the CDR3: TGTGCCAGCAGCTTGGGCCTAGCAGGCGGGGAGCTGTTTTTT. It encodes CASSLGLAGGELFF.

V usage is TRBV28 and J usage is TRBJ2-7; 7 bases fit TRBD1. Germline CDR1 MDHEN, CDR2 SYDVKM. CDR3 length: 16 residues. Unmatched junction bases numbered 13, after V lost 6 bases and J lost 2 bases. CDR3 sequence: CASRRPRDSYTYEQYF. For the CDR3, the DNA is TGTGCCAGCAGACGTCCCCGGGACAGTTATACCTACGAGCAGTACTTC.

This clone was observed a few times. CDR3 region: CASSVVTNNYEQYF. CDR3 nucleotide sequence: TGTGCCAGCAGCGTGGTGACTAACAATTACGAGCAGTACTTC. The rearrangement links TRBV7-2 to TRBJ2-7; D possibly corresponds to TRBD2 (5 bases). The CDR3 sequence is 14 residues long. The germline V and J ends were trimmed by 5 bases and 4 bases, with 15 bases remaining between them. Germline CDR1 and CDR2: SGHTA and FQGNSA. Complete variable domain (other parts from reference TRBV7-2 and TRBJ2-7): GAGVSQSPSNKVTEKGKDVELRCDPISGHTALYWYRQSLGQGLEFLIYFQGNSAPDKSGLPSDRFSAERTGGSVSTLTIQRTQQEDSAVYLCASSVVTNNYEQYFGPGTRLTVT.

CDR3 coding DNA: TGCAGTGCTAGTCGGACTAGCGGGAAAGCACGTGAGCAGTTCTTC. Translated, it gives CSASRTSGKAREQFF. The V and J genes are TRBV20-1 and TRBJ2-1; 12 bases map to TRBD2. V was clipped by 3 bases and J by 9 bases; unmatched bases: 9. The CDR3 contains 15 residues. The germline gives CDR1 DFQATT, CDR2 SNEGSKA (reference sequence).

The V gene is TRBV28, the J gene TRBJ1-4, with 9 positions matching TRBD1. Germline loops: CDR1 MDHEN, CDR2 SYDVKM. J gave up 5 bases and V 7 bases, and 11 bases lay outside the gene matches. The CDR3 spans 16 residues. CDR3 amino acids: CASKGDRAGLNEKLFF. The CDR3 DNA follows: TGTGCCAGCAAAGGGGACAGGGCCGGCCTCAATGAAAAACTGTTTTTT. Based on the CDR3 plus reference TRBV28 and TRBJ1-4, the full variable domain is DVKVTQSSRYLVKRTGEKVFLECVQDMDHENMFWYRQDPGLGLRLIYFSYDVKMKEKGDIPEGYSVSREKKERFSLILESASTNQTSMYLCASKGDRAGLNEKLFFGSGTQLSVL.

In DNA, the CDR3 is TGTGCCATCAGCTCCCGGGGGGCAGACGGGGAGCTGTTTTTT. Residues: CAISSRGADGELFF. The chain uses TRBV10-3 and TRBJ2-2; possibly TRBD2 for D (7 bases). Per germline, CDR1 ENHRY and CDR2 SYGVKD. The CDR3 sequence is 14 residues long. Trimming took off 6 bases at V and 7 bases at J, with 15 bases between the two ends.

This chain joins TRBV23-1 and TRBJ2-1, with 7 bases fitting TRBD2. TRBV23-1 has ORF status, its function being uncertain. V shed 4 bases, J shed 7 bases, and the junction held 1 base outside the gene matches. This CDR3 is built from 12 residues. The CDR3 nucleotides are TGCGCCAGCAGTCCGGGGGGAAATGAGCAGTTCTTC. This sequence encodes CASSPGGNEQFF.